This is a list of T cell receptor beta chains from one sample in a study of T cells after yellow fever vaccination. TCRdb analysed the 5' RACE reads with MiXCR anew, one entry per CDR3 protein. In the table there are under 250,000 distinct CDR3 sequences, under 3.5% of which are singletons. Sample: CD4+ T cells sorted from PBMCs, taken 10 days after the yellow fever booster vaccination. These TCRs come from a man between 18 and 29 years old who received the YFV17D yellow fever vaccine. CDR3s include the opening cysteine and the closing phenylalanine or tryptophan. A D gene is named only where the DNA matches it firmly. The size of a clone is reported for some rows only, either as once, few or many, or as a class for expanded clones.

d_gene	abundance	j_gene	v_gene	CDR3aa	CDR3nt
TRBD2	few	TRBJ2-5	TRBV4-3	CASSQDDRRGKETQYF	TGCGCCAGCAGCCAAGATGATCGGCGGGGGAAAGAGACCCAGTACTTC
NA	many	TRBJ2-3	TRBV5-1	CASSLGSRSADTQYF	TGCGCCAGCAGCTTGGGATCCAGGAGCGCAGATACGCAGTATTTT
NA	few	TRBJ2-7	TRBV19	CASQRGALSYEQYF	TGTGCCAGCCAAAGGGGGGCCCTCTCCTACGAGCAGTACTTC
NA	NA	TRBJ2-5	TRBV20-1	CSARGAETQYF	TGCAGTGCTAGAGGGGCGGAGACCCAGTACTTC
TRBD1	many	TRBJ2-5	TRBV20-1	CSAATGADETQYF	TGCAGTGCCGCTACAGGGGCCGATGAGACCCAGTACTTC
TRBD2	many	TRBJ2-3	TRBV4-3	CASSPSPELAGSTDTQYF	TGCGCCAGCAGCCCGTCCCCCGAACTAGCGGGGAGCACAGATACGCAGTATTTT
TRBD1	many	TRBJ1-1	TRBV20-1	CSARDLLLQGPWTEAFF	TGCAGTGCTAGAGATCTCCTTCTACAGGGGCCGTGGACTGAAGCTTTCTTT
NA	NA	TRBJ1-6	TRBV5-4	CASSPGRTFVSPLHF	TGTGCCAGCAGCCCCGGCCGGACTTTTGTTTCACCCCTCCACTTT
TRBD1	NA	TRBJ1-2	TRBV2	CASSEFVTGNGYTF	TGTGCCAGCAGTGAATTTGTGACAGGGAACGGCTACACCTTC
NA	NA	TRBJ1-2	TRBV9	CASSVEGSYGYTF	TGTGCCAGCAGCGTAGAAGGGTCCTATGGCTACACCTTC
TRBD1	NA	TRBJ1-4	TRBV5-1	CASSKGPGQRNEKLFF	TGCGCCAGCAGCAAGGGACCGGGACAGAGGAATGAAAAACTGTTTTTT
TRBD1	NA	TRBJ2-7	TRBV20-1	CSARPGQGITYEQYF	TGCAGTGCTAGGCCCGGACAGGGGATCACCTACGAGCAGTACTTC
NA	many	TRBJ2-3	TRBV6-6	CASSQFTDTQYF	TGTGCCAGCAGTCAATTCACAGATACGCAGTATTTT
NA	NA	TRBJ2-7	TRBV5-5	CASSLEGNKPYEQYF	TGTGCCAGCAGCTTGGAAGGGAATAAGCCCTACGAGCAGTACTTC
NA	few	TRBJ2-7	TRBV5-1	CASSPGAGAYEQYF	TGCGCCAGCAGCCCGGGGGCCGGGGCCTACGAGCAGTACTTC
TRBD2	many	TRBJ2-5	TRBV7-8	CASSLLAGKETQYF	TGTGCCAGCAGCTTACTAGCGGGGAAAGAGACCCAGTACTTC
TRBD1	few	TRBJ1-5	TRBV20-1	CSARGIGTVRNQPQHF	TGCAGTGCTAGGGGAATAGGGACAGTAAGAAATCAGCCCCAGCATTTT
TRBD1	few	TRBJ1-6	TRBV9	CASSPGGQGRSPLHF	TGTGCCAGCAGCCCCGGGGGACAGGGACGATCACCCCTCCACTTT
NA	NA	TRBJ2-3	TRBV6-2/TRBV6-3	CASSPTPPQTQYF	TGTGCCAGCAGTCCTACCCCGCCGCAGACGCAGTATTTT
NA	NA	TRBJ2-7	TRBV6-6	CASTRGAGQQYF	TGTGCCAGCACAAGGGGGGCGGGACAGCAGTACTTC
NA	few	TRBJ1-2	TRBV3-1	CASSQDLAGFGYGYTF	TGTGCCAGCAGCCAAGATCTTGCAGGGTTTGGCTATGGCTACACCTTC
NA	many	TRBJ2-6	TRBV5-1	CASSLDYGANVLTF	TGCGCCAGCAGCCTCGACTACGGGGCCAACGTCCTGACTTTC
NA	many	TRBJ1-1	TRBV5-1	CASSLVLNTEAFF	TGCGCCAGCAGCTTGGTTTTGAACACTGAAGCTTTCTTT
TRBD1	few	TRBJ1-5	TRBV19	CASSIVGQVGNQPQHF	TGTGCCAGTAGTATAGTGGGACAGGTTGGCAATCAGCCCCAGCATTTT
NA	many	TRBJ2-7	TRBV5-1	CASSYRSGSSGEQYF	TGCGCCAGCAGCTACCGTAGCGGTAGTTCAGGCGAGCAGTACTTC
NA	many	TRBJ2-3	TRBV20-1	CSALEQGRSTDTQYF	TGCAGTGCACTAGAGCAGGGGAGGTCCACAGATACGCAGTATTTT
NA	NA	TRBJ2-6	TRBV6-2/TRBV6-3	CASRSLSSGANVLTF	TGTGCCAGCAGGTCGCTGAGCTCTGGGGCCAACGTCCTGACTTTC
TRBD1	many	TRBJ2-1	TRBV18	CASSPSLGQISYNEQFF	TGTGCCAGCTCTCCCAGTCTGGGACAGATCTCCTACAATGAGCAGTTCTTC
NA	NA	TRBJ2-2	TRBV11-1	CASRLAGTGELFF	TGTGCCAGCAGGCTCGCCGGGACCGGGGAGCTGTTTTTT
TRBD1	many	TRBJ1-4	TRBV4-1	CASSRGTGRNEKLFF	TGCGCCAGCAGCCGAGGGACAGGGCGGAATGAAAAACTGTTTTTT
TRBD1	many	TRBJ2-6	TRBV5-5	CASSFTGGPGANVLTF	TGTGCCAGCAGTTTTACAGGGGGGCCTGGGGCCAACGTCCTGACTTTC
NA	few	TRBJ1-2	TRBV28	CASSSSRGYTF	TGTGCCAGCAGTTCTAGCCGTGGCTACACCTTC
NA	many	TRBJ1-5	TRBV12-3/TRBV12-4	CASSLTGTLRYSNQPQHF	TGTGCCAGCAGTTTAACGGGGACCCTACGTTATAGCAATCAGCCCCAGCATTTT